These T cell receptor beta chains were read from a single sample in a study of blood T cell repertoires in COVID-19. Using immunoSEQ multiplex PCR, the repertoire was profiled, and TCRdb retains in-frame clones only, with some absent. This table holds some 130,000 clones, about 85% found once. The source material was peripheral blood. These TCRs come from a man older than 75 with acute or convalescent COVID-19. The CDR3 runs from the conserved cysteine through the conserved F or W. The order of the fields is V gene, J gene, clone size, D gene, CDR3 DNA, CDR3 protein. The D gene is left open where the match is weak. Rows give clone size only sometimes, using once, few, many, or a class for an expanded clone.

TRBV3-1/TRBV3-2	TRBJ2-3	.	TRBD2	TGTGCCAGCAGCCAAGATCGAGCTAGCGGGCGCACAGATACGCAGTATTTT	CASSQDRASGRTDTQYF
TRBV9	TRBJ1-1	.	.	TGTGCCAGCAGCGTGACTTGGGAGACTGAAGCTTTCTTT	CASSVTWETEAFF
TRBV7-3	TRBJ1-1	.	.	TGTGCCAGCAGCTTAACCGGGGGGTCTTACGAAGCTTTCTTT	CASSLTGGSYEAFF
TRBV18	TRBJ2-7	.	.	TGTGCCAGCTCACCCCGCCAGGGACTCTACGAGCAGTACTTC	CASSPRQGLYEQYF
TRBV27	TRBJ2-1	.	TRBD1	TGTGCCAGCAGTCTAAGCCCGGGACAGGGGGCGGTTGAGCAGTTCTTC	CASSLSPGQGAVEQFF
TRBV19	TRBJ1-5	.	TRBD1	TGTGCCAGTATGGGACAGGCAGTCTACCAGCCCCAGCATTTT	CASMGQAVYQPQHF
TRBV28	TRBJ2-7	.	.	TGTGCCAGCAGTTTTTGGGCGCCACCCTACGAGCAGTACTTC	CASSFWAPPYEQYF
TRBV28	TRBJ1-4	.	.	TGTGCCAGCAGTTCTCCGGGGTTCGGCGGTGAAAAACTGTTTTTT	CASSSPGFGGEKLFF
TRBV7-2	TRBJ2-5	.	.	TGTGCCAGCAGCTTAAGGGGCGGCGGCCCCCCGGAGACCCAGTACTTC	CASSLRGGGPPETQYF
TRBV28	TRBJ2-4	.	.	TGTGCCAGCCTCGCCCCGCTCGAGGGCATTCAGTACTTC	CASLAPLEGIQYF
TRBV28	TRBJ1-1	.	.	TGTGCCAGCAGGGGGCGTCGGACTGAAGCTTTCTTT	CASRGRRTEAFF
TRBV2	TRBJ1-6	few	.	TGTGCCAGCAGTGACGAAAGGGGAAATTCACCCCTCCACTTT	CASSDERGNSPLHF
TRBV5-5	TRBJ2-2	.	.	TGTGCCAGCAGCTTCTCCGGGGAGCTGTTTTTT	CASSFSGELFF
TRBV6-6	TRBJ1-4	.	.	TGTGCCAGCAGCTCGGAGGGCCCTGAAAAACTGTTTTTT	CASSSEGPEKLFF
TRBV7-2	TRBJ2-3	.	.	TGTGCCAGCAGCACGGACAGTAGCACAGATACGCAGTATTTT	CASSTDSSTDTQYF
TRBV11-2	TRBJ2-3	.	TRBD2	TGTGCCAGCAGCTTAGAAGGATTCGGTACTAGCGGGAGGGCGACAGATACGCAGTATTTT	CASSLEGFGTSGRATDTQYF
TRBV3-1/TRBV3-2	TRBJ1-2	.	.	TGTGCCAGCAGCCAAGATCGTCCAGGCGGCTACACCTTC	CASSQDRPGGYTF
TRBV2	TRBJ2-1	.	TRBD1	TGTGCCAGCAGTTACCCAGGGGGCACCTACAATGAGCAGTTCTTC	CASSYPGGTYNEQFF
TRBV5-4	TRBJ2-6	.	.	TGTGCCAGCAGCCCCTCGACACTTTCTGGGGCCAACGTCCTGACTTTC	CASSPSTLSGANVLTF
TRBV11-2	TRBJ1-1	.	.	TGTGCCAGCAGCTTTCTAGTTGGAGGGAGCACTGAAGCTTTCTTT	CASSFLVGGSTEAFF
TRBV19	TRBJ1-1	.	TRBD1	TGTGCCAGTAGCAACCAGGGGGCGGCGAACACTGAAGCTTTCTTT	CASSNQGAANTEAFF
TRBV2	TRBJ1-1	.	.	TGTGCCAGCAGCCAGGGAAACACTGAAGCTTTCTTT	CASSQGNTEAFF
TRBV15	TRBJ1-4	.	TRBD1	TGTGCCACCAGCAGTCTGAGGTTGGACAGGGGCGAAAAACTGTTTTTT	CATSSLRLDRGEKLFF
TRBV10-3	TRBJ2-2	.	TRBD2	TGTGCCATCAGTGAGTCGTTAGAGACTAGCGGCCTGAACACCGGGGAGCTGTTTTTT	CAISESLETSGLNTGELFF
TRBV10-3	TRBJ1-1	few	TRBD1	TGTGCCTCCAGGGGGAATCCTATGAACACTGAAGCTTTCTTT	CASRGNPMNTEAFF
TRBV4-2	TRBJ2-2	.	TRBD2	TGTGCCAGCAGCCAGGAGACTAGCGTTGGCGGGGAGCTGTTTTTT	CASSQETSVGGELFF
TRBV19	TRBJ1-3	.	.	TGTGCCAGTAGTACGAGGACAGTCGAGAGCTCTGGAAACACCATATATTTT	CASSTRTVESSGNTIYF
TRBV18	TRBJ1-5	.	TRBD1	TGTGCCAGCTCACCAGACAGGGCTAGCAATCAGCCCCAGCATTTT	CASSPDRASNQPQHF
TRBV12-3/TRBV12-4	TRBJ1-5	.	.	TGTGCCAGCAGTTTTAGCTTCCGTCAGCCCCAGCATTTT	CASSFSFRQPQHF